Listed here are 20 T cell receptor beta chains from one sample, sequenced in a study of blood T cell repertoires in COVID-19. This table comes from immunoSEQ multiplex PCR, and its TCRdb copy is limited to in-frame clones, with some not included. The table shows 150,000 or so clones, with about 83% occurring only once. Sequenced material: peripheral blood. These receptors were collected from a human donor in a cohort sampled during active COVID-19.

The CDR3 DNA follows: TGTGCCAGCACCAAGGGAGGGGGGGATAATCAGCCCCAGCATTTT. This sequence encodes CASTKGGGDNQPQHF. This sequence joins TRBV6-5 and TRBJ1-5; D possibly corresponds to TRBD1 (6 bases). Germline V gene sequence: CDR1 MNHEY, CDR2 SVGAGI. V was clipped by 7 bases and J by 4 bases, with 17 bases between them. The CDR3 has 15 residues.

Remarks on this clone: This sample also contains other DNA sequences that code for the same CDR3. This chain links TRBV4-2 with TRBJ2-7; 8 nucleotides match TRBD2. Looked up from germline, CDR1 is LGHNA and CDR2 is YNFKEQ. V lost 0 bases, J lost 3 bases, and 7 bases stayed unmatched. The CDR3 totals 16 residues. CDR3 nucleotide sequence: TGTGCCAGCAGCCAAGATTTGTTAGCGGGAAGCTACGAGCAGTACTTC. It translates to CASSQDLLAGSYEQYF.

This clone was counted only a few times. CDR3 coding DNA: TGTGCCAGCAGCTTAACGACAGGAGTTTACGAGCAGTACTTC. Translated, it gives CASSLTTGVYEQYF. The rearrangement joins TRBV7-9 to TRBJ2-7; a possible D gene is TRBD1 (6 bases). The V gene lost 2 bases and the J gene lost 4 bases, with 12 bases spanning the gap. The CDR3 spans 14 residues. Germline CDR1 is SEHNR and CDR2 is FQNEAQ (reference sequence).

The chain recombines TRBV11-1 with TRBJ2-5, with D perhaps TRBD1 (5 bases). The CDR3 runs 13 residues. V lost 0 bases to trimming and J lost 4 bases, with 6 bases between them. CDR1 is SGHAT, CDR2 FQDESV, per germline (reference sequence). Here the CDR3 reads CASSLARVETQYF. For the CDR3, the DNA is TGTGCCAGCAGCTTAGCCAGGGTAGAGACCCAGTACTTC.

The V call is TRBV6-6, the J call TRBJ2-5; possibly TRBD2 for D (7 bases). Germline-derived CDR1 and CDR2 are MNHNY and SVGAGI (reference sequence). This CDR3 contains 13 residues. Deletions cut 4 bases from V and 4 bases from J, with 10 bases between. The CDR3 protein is CASSLGGPETQYF. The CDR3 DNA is TGTGCCAGCAGTTTGGGGGGGCCAGAGACCCAGTACTTC.

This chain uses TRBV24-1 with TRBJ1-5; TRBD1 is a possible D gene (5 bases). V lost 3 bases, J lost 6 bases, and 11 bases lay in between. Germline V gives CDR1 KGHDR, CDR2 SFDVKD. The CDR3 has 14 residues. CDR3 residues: CATSDQGGTQPQHF. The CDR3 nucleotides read TGTGCCACCAGTGATCAGGGCGGGACTCAGCCCCAGCATTTT.

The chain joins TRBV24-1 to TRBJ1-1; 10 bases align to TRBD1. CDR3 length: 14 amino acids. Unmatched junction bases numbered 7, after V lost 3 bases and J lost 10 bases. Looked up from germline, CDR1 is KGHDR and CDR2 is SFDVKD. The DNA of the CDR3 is TGTGCCACCAGTGATCCGGGACAGGGGATAGGAGCTTTCTTT. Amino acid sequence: CATSDPGQGIGAFF.

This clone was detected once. CDR3 nucleotide sequence: TGTGCCAGCAGCTCCCAGGGGCGCGATGAGCAGTTCTTC. This gives the protein CASSSQGRDEQFF. J is TRBJ2-1 and V is TRBV7-9, with D possibly matching TRBD1 (6 bases). Germline V gives CDR1 SEHNR, CDR2 FQNEAQ (reference sequence). Deletions cut 4 bases from V and 8 bases from J, with 12 bases between. The CDR3 is 13 residues long.

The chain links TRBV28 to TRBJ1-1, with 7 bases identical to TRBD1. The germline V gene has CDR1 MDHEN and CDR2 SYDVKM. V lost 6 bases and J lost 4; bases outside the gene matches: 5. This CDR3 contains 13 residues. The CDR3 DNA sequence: TGTGCCAGCAGCCGCAGGGGGAGCACTGAAGCTTTCTTT. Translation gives CASSRRGSTEAFF.

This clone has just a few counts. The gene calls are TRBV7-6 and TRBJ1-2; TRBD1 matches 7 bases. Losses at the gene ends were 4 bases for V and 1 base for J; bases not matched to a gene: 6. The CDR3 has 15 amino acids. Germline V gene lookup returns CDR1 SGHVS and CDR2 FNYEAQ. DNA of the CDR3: TGTGCCAGCAGCTCCGCAGGGGGAAATAACTATGGCTACACCTTC. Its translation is CASSSAGGNNYGYTF.

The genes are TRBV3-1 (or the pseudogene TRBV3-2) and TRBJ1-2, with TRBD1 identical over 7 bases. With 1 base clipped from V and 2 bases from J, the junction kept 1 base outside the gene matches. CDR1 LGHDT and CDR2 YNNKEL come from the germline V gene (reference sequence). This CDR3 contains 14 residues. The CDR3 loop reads CASSQGQGNYGYTF. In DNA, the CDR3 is TGTGCCAGCAGCCAAGGACAGGGCAACTATGGCTACACCTTC.

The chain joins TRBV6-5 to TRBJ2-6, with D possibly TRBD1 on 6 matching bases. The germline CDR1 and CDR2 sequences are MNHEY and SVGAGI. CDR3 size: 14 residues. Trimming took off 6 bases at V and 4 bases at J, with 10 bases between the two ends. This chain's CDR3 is CASSRGVGANVLTF. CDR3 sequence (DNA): TGTGCCAGCAGCAGGGGTGTCGGGGCCAACGTCCTGACTTTC.

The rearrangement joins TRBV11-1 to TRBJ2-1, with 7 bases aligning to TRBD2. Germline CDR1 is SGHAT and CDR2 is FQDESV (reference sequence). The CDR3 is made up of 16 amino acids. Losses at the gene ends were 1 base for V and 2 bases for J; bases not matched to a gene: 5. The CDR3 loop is CASSLGRGRPYNEQFF. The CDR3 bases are TGTGCCAGCAGCTTAGGGCGGGGGAGACCCTACAATGAGCAGTTCTTC. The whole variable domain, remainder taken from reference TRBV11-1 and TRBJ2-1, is EAEVAQSPRYKITEKSQAVAFWCDPISGHATLYWYRQILGQGPELLVQFQDESVVDDSQLPKDRFSAERLKGVDSTLKIQPAELGDSAMYLCASSLGRGRPYNEQFFGPGTRLTVL.

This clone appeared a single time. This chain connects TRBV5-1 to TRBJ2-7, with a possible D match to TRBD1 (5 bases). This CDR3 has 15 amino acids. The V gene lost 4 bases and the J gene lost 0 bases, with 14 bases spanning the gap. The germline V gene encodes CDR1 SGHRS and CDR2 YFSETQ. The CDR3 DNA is TGCGCCAGCAGCCCGAACAGGAGTAGCTCCTACGAGCAGTACTTC. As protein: CASSPNRSSSYEQYF. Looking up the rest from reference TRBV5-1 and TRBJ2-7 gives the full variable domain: KAGVTQTPRYLIKTRGQQVTLSCSPISGHRSVSWYQQTPGQGLQFLFEYFSETQRNKGNFPGRFSGRQFSNSRSEMNVSTLELGDSALYLCASSPNRSSSYEQYFGPGTRLTVT.

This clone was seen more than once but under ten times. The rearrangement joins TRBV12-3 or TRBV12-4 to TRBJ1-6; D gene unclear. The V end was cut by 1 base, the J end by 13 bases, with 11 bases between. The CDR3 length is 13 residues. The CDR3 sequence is CASSLGTVGPLHF. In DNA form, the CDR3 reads TGTGCCAGCAGTTTAGGGACTGTGGGTCCCCTCCACTTT.

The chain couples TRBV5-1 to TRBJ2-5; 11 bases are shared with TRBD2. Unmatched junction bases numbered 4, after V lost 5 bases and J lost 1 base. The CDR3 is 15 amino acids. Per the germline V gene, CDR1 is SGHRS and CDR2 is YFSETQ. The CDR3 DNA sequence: TGCGCCAGCAGGGAGGGACTAGCGGCCCAAGAGACCCAGTACTTC. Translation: CASREGLAAQETQYF.

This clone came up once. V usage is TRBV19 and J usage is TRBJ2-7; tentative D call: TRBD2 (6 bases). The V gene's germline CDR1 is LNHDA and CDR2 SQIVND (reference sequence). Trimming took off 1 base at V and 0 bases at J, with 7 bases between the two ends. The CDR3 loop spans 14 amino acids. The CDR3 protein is CASSIVGGSYEQYF. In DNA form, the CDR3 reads TGTGCCAGTAGTATAGTCGGGGGCTCCTACGAGCAGTACTTC.

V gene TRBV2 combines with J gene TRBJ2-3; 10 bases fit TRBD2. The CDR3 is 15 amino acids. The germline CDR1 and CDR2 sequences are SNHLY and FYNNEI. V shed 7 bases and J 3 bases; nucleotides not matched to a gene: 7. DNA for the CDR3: TGTGCCAGCACTAGCGGGAGTATCGGAACAGATACGCAGTATTTT. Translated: CASTSGSIGTDTQYF.

Written as DNA, the CDR3 is TGTGCCAGCAGCCGGAGCGGAGGGTCCCAAGAGACCCAGTACTTC. Encoded protein: CASSRSGGSQETQYF. The rearrangement uses TRBV3-1 (or the pseudogene TRBV3-2) and TRBJ2-5; weak D call: TRBD2 (6 bases). Trimming took 4 bases from V and 1 from J, leaving 13 bases between them. The CDR3 loop spans 15 amino acids. Germline V lookup: CDR1 LGHDT, CDR2 YNNKEL (reference sequence).

This CDR3 is CASSHGRLAGDTGELFF. CDR3 nucleotides: TGTGCCAGCAGCCACGGCCGGCTAGCGGGAGATACCGGGGAGCTGTTTTTT. The V call is TRBV4-2, the J call TRBJ2-2; 10 positions match TRBD2. Germline CDR1 LGHNA, CDR2 YNFKEQ. This CDR3 has 17 amino acids. J gave up 5 bases and V 3 bases, and 9 bases lay outside the gene matches.